This T cell receptor (beta chain) is drawn from a study of blood T cell repertoires in COVID-19. Germline CDR1 is LGHDT and CDR2 is YNNKEL (reference sequence). CDR3 length: 15 amino acids. The V segment lost 2 bases and the J segment 4 bases; nucleotides outside the gene matches: 4. Only in-frame clones appear in the TCRdb table, and some are missing; sequencing was by immunoSEQ multiplex PCR. This sample has 91,000 or so clones, with roughly four fifths found just once. Sequenced: peripheral blood. V usage is TRBV3-1 (or the pseudogene TRBV3-2) and J usage is TRBJ1-5, with TRBD1 matching 8 bases. The source is a man aged 45-65 years with active or convalescent COVID-19. CDR3 protein: CASSQTGGKNQPQHF. CDR3 nucleotides: TGTGCCAGCAGCCAAACAGGGGGTAAGAATCAGCCCCAGCATTTT.